A single sample gave rise to the 21 T cell receptor beta chains below, sequenced in a study of graft-versus-host responses after intestinal transplantation. Profiling relied on immunoSEQ multiplex PCR, and the TCRdb table lists in-frame clones only, not all of them. The sample includes 40,000 or so clones, roughly 87% of them seen just once. Graft tissue was processed to release intraepithelial and lamina propria lymphocytes. The sample was ileum tissue, taken less than 210 days after intestinal transplant. The receptors here all came from a human patient who received an intestinal transplant, so some T cells may come from the graft donor.

This clone was seen a few times. The chain carries TRBV11-2 and TRBJ1-5; D possibly corresponds to TRBD1 (5 bases). CDR1 is SGHAT, CDR2 FQNNGV, per germline. The V and J ends lost 2 bases and 4 bases respectively, with 9 bases between them. The CDR3 extends over 14 amino acids. CDR3 coding DNA: TGTGCCAGCAGCTTAAGGGCAGGGAATCAGCCCCAGCATTTT. This sequence encodes CASSLRAGNQPQHF.

V usage is TRBV27 and J usage is TRBJ1-5; D not resolved. Germline lookup yields CDR1 MNHEY and CDR2 SMNVEV (reference sequence). CDR3 size: 8 residues. CDR3 DNA: TGTCCTAATCAGCCCCAGCATTTT. It is translated as CPNQPQHF.

The CDR3 DNA sequence: TGTGCCAGCAGCTTACCGGATAGCACAGATACGCAGTATTTT. This codes for CASSLPDSTDTQYF. The chain is built from TRBV7-9 and TRBJ2-3, with D hard to call. CDR1 is SEHNR and CDR2 is FQNEAQ in the germline V gene (reference sequence). The ends were cut back, 2 bases at V and 0 bases at J, with 6 bases in the middle. The CDR3 runs 14 residues.

The chain carries TRBV10-3 and TRBJ1-1; D unresolved. Trimming shortened V by 4 bases and J by 5 bases, and 11 bases separated the two germline ends. Germline CDR1 and CDR2: ENHRY and SYGVKD. The CDR3 consists of 13 residues. CDR3 DNA: TGTGCCATCAGTGTCTCTGGGGTGACTGAAGCTTTCTTT. It specifies CAISVSGVTEAFF.

J is TRBJ2-7 and V is TRBV27, with no clear D. Germline CDR1 reads MNHEY; CDR2 reads SMNVEV (reference sequence). CDR3 length equals 11 residues. V was pared by 4 bases and J by 3 bases, with 4 bases between. Here the CDR3 DNA reads TGTGCCAGCAGTTCGCACTACGAGCAGTACTTC. It yields the protein CASSSHYEQYF.

This chain connects TRBV5-1 to TRBJ2-3, with 8 bases fitting TRBD2. With 0 bases clipped from V and 2 bases from J, the junction kept 2 bases outside the gene matches. From germline, CDR1 is SGHRS and CDR2 YFSETQ. This CDR3 contains 15 residues. The CDR3 protein is CASSLVAGTTDTQYF. CDR3 nucleotide sequence: TGCGCCAGCAGCTTGGTAGCGGGGACCACAGATACGCAGTATTTT.

The DNA of the CDR3 is TGCGCCAGCAGCCAAGTCGGCACAGATACGCAGTATTTT. Residues: CASSQVGTDTQYF. The chain couples TRBV4-1 to TRBJ2-3; unclear D gene. The V end was cut by 1 base, the J end by 1 base, with 3 bases between. The CDR3 runs to 13 residues. The germline gives CDR1 MGHRA, CDR2 YSYEKL.

Regarding this clone: Mismatch with germline at one junction end may stem from a read error. The identical CDR3 is also encoded by other nucleotide sequences in the sample. The chain combines TRBV7-9 with TRBJ1-2, with 11 bases fitting TRBD1. The V gene's germline CDR1 is SEHNR and CDR2 FQNEAQ (reference sequence). This CDR3 has 16 residues. The CDR3 DNA follows: TGTGCCAGCAGCTTTTCGGACAGGGGGCCGCTTCATGGCTATACCTTC. This sequence encodes CASSFSDRGPLHGYTF.

The chain recombines TRBV19 with TRBJ1-6; D is uncertain. Germline V gene data show CDR1 as LNHDA and CDR2 as SQIVND (reference sequence). The CDR3 is made up of 14 amino acids. Trimming stripped 6 bases from V and 1 base from J, with 7 bases between. CDR3 DNA: TGTGCCAGTAGGGAGGGTTCCTATAATTCACCCCTCCACTTT. It translates to CASREGSYNSPLHF.

The CDR3 spells CATSRDKAGAGEDTQYF. CDR3 sequence (DNA): TGTGCCACCAGCAGAGACAAAGCGGGGGCCGGGGAAGATACGCAGTATTTT. The rearrangement joins TRBV15 to TRBJ2-3; 8 bases are a match to TRBD2. This CDR3 has 17 amino acids. The junction had 10 bases not matched to a gene; V was cut back by 0 bases and J by 5 bases. Germline V CDR1 and CDR2: LNHNV, YYDKDF (reference sequence).

V gene TRBV27 combines with J gene TRBJ1-1; 8 nucleotides line up with TRBD1. Germline CDR1 and CDR2: MNHEY and SMNVEV (reference sequence). The J segment lost 10 bases and the V segment lost 5 bases, leaving 15 bases of the junction unmatched. The CDR3 runs to 15 residues. CDR3 region: CASSPLGGQGRGAFF. CDR3 bases: TGTGCCAGCAGTCCCCTCGGCGGACAGGGAAGGGGAGCTTTCTTT.

The gene calls are TRBV29-1 and TRBJ2-2; tentatively, D is TRBD1 or TRBD2 (5 bases each). V lost 4 bases and J lost 7, with 10 bases in between. The germline CDR1 and CDR2 sequences are SQVTM and ANQGSEA. The CDR3 has 12 amino acids. CDR3 DNA sequence: TGCAGCGTTGTGGGGGTAGGCGGGGAGCTGTTTTTT. Amino acids: CSVVGVGGELFF.

The V call is TRBV11-2, the J call TRBJ2-7; D uncertain. Trimming took 7 bases from V and 4 from J, leaving 14 bases between them. CDR3 size: 13 residues. CDR1 is SGHAT, CDR2 FQNNGV, per germline. The CDR3: CASTSWRGYEQYF. The CDR3 DNA follows: TGTGCCAGCACCTCTTGGCGCGGTTACGAGCAGTACTTC.

The chain combines TRBV28 with TRBJ1-1, with D uncertain. Between the trimmed V and J ends, which lost 4 bases and 1 base, there was a span of 4 bases. CDR1 MDHEN and CDR2 SYDVKM come from the germline V gene. This CDR3 is built from 12 residues. CDR3 DNA: TGTGCCAGCAGTTCGTGGAACACTGAAGCTTTCTTT. Encoded protein: CASSSWNTEAFF.

This rearrangement joins TRBV5-1 to TRBJ2-3; D is uncertain. This CDR3 contains 15 residues. With 4 bases removed from V and 1 base from J, the gap between germline ends came to 13 bases. From germline, CDR1 is SGHRS and CDR2 YFSETQ. This CDR3 reads CASSLDGGRTDTQYF. The CDR3 DNA follows: TGCGCCAGCAGCCTTGACGGCGGACGCACAGATACGCAGTATTTT.

The chain is built from TRBV28 and TRBJ2-5; no clear D gene. The V end was cut by 5 bases, the J end by 2 bases, with 12 bases between. CDR3 length: 14 residues. Per germline, CDR1 MDHEN and CDR2 SYDVKM. DNA for the CDR3: TGTGCCAGCAGTCGGGTGGCCGGGCAAGAGACCCAGTACTTC. Protein: CASSRVAGQETQYF.

This chain uses TRBV19 with TRBJ2-2; D may be TRBD1 (5 bases). CDR1 and CDR2 from the germline V gene are LNHDA and SQIVND (reference sequence). The ends were cut back, 2 bases at V and 6 bases at J, with 10 bases in the middle. CDR3 length equals 14 residues. The CDR3 DNA sequence: TGTGCCAGTAGTATATTAGGGGTCTCCGGGGAGCTGTTTTTT. This sequence encodes CASSILGVSGELFF.

This chain links TRBV27 with TRBJ2-1; D ambiguous. Between the trimmed V and J ends, which lost 2 bases and 2 bases, there was a span of 13 bases. Per the germline V gene, CDR1 is MNHEY and CDR2 is SMNVEV (reference sequence). This CDR3 is built from 16 residues. The CDR3 region is CASSLSPLETYNEQFF. CDR3 sequence (DNA): TGTGCCAGCAGTTTAAGTCCCCTGGAAACCTACAATGAGCAGTTCTTC.

V usage is TRBV4-1 and J usage is TRBJ2-3; 8 bases map to TRBD1. Trimming at V came to 1 base and at J to 5 bases, leaving 11 bases not matched to a gene. The CDR3 is 17 residues long. Germline loops: CDR1 MGHRA, CDR2 YSYEKL. The CDR3 DNA reads TGCGCCAGCAGCCAAGCCCCTCAGGGGGCTCTGTTAGATACGCAGTATTTT. Its protein product is CASSQAPQGALLDTQYF.

This sequence joins TRBV2 and TRBJ1-1; 8 nucleotides agree with TRBD1. The ends lost 7 bases at V and 7 bases at J; junction bases unmatched: 8. Germline assignment: CDR1 SNHLY and CDR2 FYNNEI. The CDR3 is 13 residues long. CDR3 loop: CASNKGGQGEAFF. The CDR3 nucleotides are TGTGCCAGCAATAAGGGCGGACAGGGTGAAGCTTTCTTT.

The chain combines TRBV7-9 with TRBJ2-7; D unresolved. The germline V and J ends were trimmed by 2 bases and 5 bases, with 7 bases remaining between them. The CDR3 consists of 12 residues. In germline, CDR1 is SEHNR, CDR2 FQNEAQ (reference sequence). The CDR3 DNA reads TGTGCCAGCAGCTTAATCCGGGACGAGCAGTACTTC. Translating it yields CASSLIRDEQYF.